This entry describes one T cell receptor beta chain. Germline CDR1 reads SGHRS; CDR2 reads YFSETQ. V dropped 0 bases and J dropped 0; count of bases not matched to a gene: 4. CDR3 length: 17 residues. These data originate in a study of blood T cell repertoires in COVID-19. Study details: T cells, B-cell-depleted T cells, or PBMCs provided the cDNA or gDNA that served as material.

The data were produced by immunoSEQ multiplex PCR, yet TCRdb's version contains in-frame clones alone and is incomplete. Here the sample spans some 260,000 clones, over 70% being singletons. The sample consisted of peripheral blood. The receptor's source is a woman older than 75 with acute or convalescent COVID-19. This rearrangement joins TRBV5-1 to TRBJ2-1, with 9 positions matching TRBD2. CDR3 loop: CASSLAGSGSSYNEQFF. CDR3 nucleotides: TGCGCCAGCAGCTTGGCCGGTAGCGGGAGCTCCTACAATGAGCAGTTCTTC.